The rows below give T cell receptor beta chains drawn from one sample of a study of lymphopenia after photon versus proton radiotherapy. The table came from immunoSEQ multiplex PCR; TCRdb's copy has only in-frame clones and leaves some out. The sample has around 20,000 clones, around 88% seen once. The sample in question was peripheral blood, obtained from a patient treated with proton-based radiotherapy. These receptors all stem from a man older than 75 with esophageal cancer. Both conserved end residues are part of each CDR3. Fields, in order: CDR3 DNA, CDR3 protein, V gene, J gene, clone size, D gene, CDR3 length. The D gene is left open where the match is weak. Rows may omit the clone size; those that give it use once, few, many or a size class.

TGCGCCAGCAGCTTTGGACAGGGCGAAGAGACCCAGTACTTC	CASSFGQGEETQYF	TRBV5-1	TRBJ2-5	NA	TRBD1	14
TGTGCCAGCAGCCCATGGACGGAGCACGAGCAGTACTTC	CASSPWTEHEQYF	TRBV7-9	TRBJ2-7	NA	NA	13
TGTGCTAGTGGTTTGGCGGGGAAAGAGACCCAGTACTTC	CASGLAGKETQYF	TRBV12-5	TRBJ2-5	NA	NA	13
TGTGCCAGCAGCCCAGGGACAGCGAGGGGGGCCCTCCACTTT	CASSPGTARGALHF	TRBV28	TRBJ1-6	NA	TRBD1	14
TGTGCCAGCAGCTCGTACAGGGATTATGGCTACACCTTC	CASSSYRDYGYTF	TRBV11-2	TRBJ1-2	few	NA	13
TGCAGCGTTGTGAGGGGGCAGACTGAAGCTTTCTTT	CSVVRGQTEAFF	TRBV29-1	TRBJ1-1	once	TRBD1	12
TGTGCCAGCAGCGAACAGGGTCTCTATGGCTACACCTTC	CASSEQGLYGYTF	TRBV7-9	TRBJ1-2	few	NA	13
TGTGCCAGCAGGGGGACAGTGGACGAGCAGTACTTC	CASRGTVDEQYF	TRBV6-1	TRBJ2-7	NA	TRBD1	12
TGTGCCAGCAGCTATTGGACTAGCGGGGTGGATACGCAGTATTTT	CASSYWTSGVDTQYF	TRBV7-9	TRBJ2-3	once	TRBD2	15
TGTGCCAGCACCATGGGGGGGATCGGCTACACCTTC	CASTMGGIGYTF	TRBV28	TRBJ1-2	NA	NA	12
TGTGCCAGCAGCTCCCGTCTAGGACAGGAGAACTATGGCTACACCTTC	CASSSRLGQENYGYTF	TRBV4-2	TRBJ1-2	NA	TRBD1	16
TGTGCCAGCAGCTTTGATGGGGAAAAACTGTTTTTT	CASSFDGEKLFF	TRBV7-9	TRBJ1-4	NA	NA	12
TGTGCCAGCAGCGTAGCAGACATGACCTATGGCTACACCTTC	CASSVADMTYGYTF	TRBV9	TRBJ1-2	NA	NA	14
TGCAGTGCTCGATCTAGTAACGAGCAGTACTTC	CSARSSNEQYF	TRBV20-1	TRBJ2-7	once	NA	11
TGTGCCAGCAGCTTTGCCGGGATGGCCAGGGGCACCGGGGAGCTGTTTTTT	CASSFAGMARGTGELFF	TRBV12-1	TRBJ2-2	NA	NA	17